Listed below are T cell receptor beta chains from one sample, sequenced in a study of OX40 agonist ivuxolimab in advanced cancers. Method: immunoSEQ multiplex PCR; TCRdb's copy keeps in-frame clones and lacks some. The repertoire holds 45,000 to 55,000 clones, more than 75% seen once, with more than 8.5% in the top ten. Sequencing was performed on CD4+ or CD8+ T cells sorted from blood, taken in a trial of the OX40 agonist ivuxolimab. Every receptor here comes from an adult with an advanced solid tumor such as melanoma, head and neck, liver or kidney cancer. The CDR3 runs from the conserved cysteine through the conserved F or W. A D gene is named only where the DNA matches it firmly. A clone size is listed for some rows: how often the clone was seen (once, few, many), or a class if it is expanded.

clone_size: .; v_call: TRBV7-3; d_call: .; j_call: TRBJ1-1; cdr3_nt: TGTGCCAGCAGCTTAATGGCAATTTTGAACACTGAAGCTTTCTTT; cdr3_aa: CASSLMAILNTEAFF
clone_size: .; v_call: TRBV15; d_call: .; j_call: TRBJ2-5; cdr3_nt: TGTGCCACCAGCAGAGATCTTAGCGCGGAGACCCAGTACTTC; cdr3_aa: CATSRDLSAETQYF
clone_size: .; v_call: TRBV5-1; d_call: .; j_call: TRBJ2-7; cdr3_nt: TGCGCCAGCAGCTTGGAGGGGACACCCGGCGAGCAGTACTTC; cdr3_aa: CASSLEGTPGEQYF
clone_size: once; v_call: TRBV19; d_call: TRBD2; j_call: TRBJ2-1; cdr3_nt: TGTGCCAAGGAGAAACAGGGACTAGCGGGGTCCGATGAGCAGTTCTTC; cdr3_aa: CAKEKQGLAGSDEQFF
clone_size: .; v_call: TRBV5-1; d_call: .; j_call: TRBJ1-5; cdr3_nt: TGCGCCAGCAGCCCCCGGGGGGATCAGCCCCAGCATTTT; cdr3_aa: CASSPRGDQPQHF
clone_size: .; v_call: TRBV5-4; d_call: .; j_call: TRBJ2-1; cdr3_nt: TGTGCCAGCAGCTTGGACGCCCAGCGGGTTAGGGGCAATGAGCAGTTCTTC; cdr3_aa: CASSLDAQRVRGNEQFF
clone_size: .; v_call: TRBV28; d_call: .; j_call: TRBJ2-7; cdr3_nt: TGTGCCATCACCAGCACTACCGGAACCTACGAGCAGTACTTC; cdr3_aa: CAITSTTGTYEQYF
clone_size: .; v_call: TRBV15; d_call: .; j_call: TRBJ1-3; cdr3_nt: TGTGCCACCAGCAGAGGACTTACAGGGTATATCTCTGGAAACACCATATATTTT; cdr3_aa: CATSRGLTGYISGNTIYF
clone_size: .; v_call: TRBV9; d_call: .; j_call: TRBJ2-6; cdr3_nt: TGTGCCAGCACCCTAGAAGGTAACACGGCCAACGTCCTGACTTTC; cdr3_aa: CASTLEGNTANVLTF
clone_size: .; v_call: TRBV5-1; d_call: TRBD1; j_call: TRBJ1-2; cdr3_nt: TGCGCCAGCAGCATGACAGGGTGGGATGGCTACACCTTC; cdr3_aa: CASSMTGWDGYTF
clone_size: .; v_call: TRBV15; d_call: TRBD2; j_call: TRBJ2-7; cdr3_nt: TGTGCCACCAGCAGAGAGAGCGGGAGGGCCGGCGAGCAGTACTTC; cdr3_aa: CATSRESGRAGEQYF
clone_size: .; v_call: TRBV5-5; d_call: .; j_call: TRBJ1-2; cdr3_nt: TGTGCCAGCAGCTTGGTGGTCAGGTATGGCTACACCTTC; cdr3_aa: CASSLVVRYGYTF
clone_size: .; v_call: TRBV19; d_call: TRBD1; j_call: TRBJ1-4; cdr3_nt: TGTGCCAGTAGCTCGCTCGGACAGGGACTTGAAAAACTGTTTTTT; cdr3_aa: CASSSLGQGLEKLFF
clone_size: .; v_call: TRBV6-6; d_call: .; j_call: TRBJ2-7; cdr3_nt: TGTGCCAGCAGTACCGGGAAAGGTCTTCACAGCTTC; cdr3_aa: CASSTGKGLHSF
clone_size: .; v_call: TRBV27; d_call: .; j_call: TRBJ2-6; cdr3_nt: TGTGCCAGCAGTCCCTACTACAGGGTCTCTGGGGCCAACGTCCTGACTTTC; cdr3_aa: CASSPYYRVSGANVLTF
clone_size: .; v_call: TRBV9; d_call: .; j_call: TRBJ2-1; cdr3_nt: TGTGCCAGCACGGTTGCCGCCGGCTCCTACAATGAGCAGTTCTTC; cdr3_aa: CASTVAAGSYNEQFF
clone_size: .; v_call: TRBV5-1; d_call: .; j_call: TRBJ2-2; cdr3_nt: TGCGCCAGCAGCCGCCCCGACAGTTCCGGGGAGCTGTTTTTT; cdr3_aa: CASSRPDSSGELFF
clone_size: .; v_call: TRBV6-6; d_call: .; j_call: TRBJ2-1; cdr3_nt: TGTGCCAGCAGTTACACTGGGACCGACAATGAGCAGTTCTTC; cdr3_aa: CASSYTGTDNEQFF
clone_size: .; v_call: TRBV4-2; d_call: TRBD1; j_call: TRBJ2-7; cdr3_nt: TGTGCCAGCAGCCCGGACAGGGGAATCTACGAGCAGTACTTC; cdr3_aa: CASSPDRGIYEQYF
clone_size: .; v_call: TRBV6-6; d_call: .; j_call: TRBJ1-1; cdr3_nt: TGTGCCAGCAGTTCCACCCCGGAGACTGAAGCTTTCTTT; cdr3_aa: CASSSTPETEAFF
clone_size: .; v_call: TRBV5-1; d_call: .; j_call: TRBJ2-7; cdr3_nt: TGCGCCAGCAGCATCCGGACATCCGCCTACGAGCAGTACTTC; cdr3_aa: CASSIRTSAYEQYF
clone_size: .; v_call: TRBV10-2; d_call: .; j_call: TRBJ1-2; cdr3_nt: TGCGCCAGCAGTGACTCGAATGGCTACACCTTC; cdr3_aa: CASSDSNGYTF
clone_size: .; v_call: TRBV28; d_call: TRBD1; j_call: TRBJ1-1; cdr3_nt: TGTGCCACACAGGGGAGATCGGTTGAAGCTTTCTTT; cdr3_aa: CATQGRSVEAFF
clone_size: once; v_call: TRBV7-9; d_call: TRBD2; j_call: TRBJ2-7; cdr3_nt: TGTGCCGGCAGCTTAGCGGGACTAGCGGGAGCCAACGAGCAGTACTTC; cdr3_aa: CAGSLAGLAGANEQYF
clone_size: once; v_call: TRBV5-8; d_call: TRBD2; j_call: TRBJ2-3; cdr3_nt: TGTGCCAGCAGCTTGCGAGCGGCGGGGGGGGGCACAGATACGCAGTATTTT; cdr3_aa: CASSLRAAGGGTDTQYF
clone_size: .; v_call: TRBV12-5; d_call: .; j_call: TRBJ1-2; cdr3_nt: TGTGCTAGTGGTTTGGTACCGGGAGGGGCGGATGGCTACACCTTC; cdr3_aa: CASGLVPGGADGYTF
clone_size: .; v_call: TRBV4-1; d_call: .; j_call: TRBJ1-2; cdr3_nt: TGCGCCAGCAGCCAAGGGGGGCCGGGTCTATCTAACTATGGCTACACCTTC; cdr3_aa: CASSQGGPGLSNYGYTF
clone_size: .; v_call: TRBV15; d_call: .; j_call: TRBJ1-1; cdr3_nt: TGTGCCACCAGCAGAGAGGGCAGGCGAGAGGGTGAAGCTTTCTTT; cdr3_aa: CATSREGRREGEAFF
clone_size: .; v_call: TRBV9; d_call: .; j_call: TRBJ2-1; cdr3_nt: TGTGCCAGCAGCGTAGGCCCGTATGAGCAGTTCTTC; cdr3_aa: CASSVGPYEQFF
clone_size: .; v_call: TRBV28; d_call: .; j_call: TRBJ2-1; cdr3_nt: TGTGCCAGCAGCCTTCCCGATCGGAGGGAGCAGTTCTTC; cdr3_aa: CASSLPDRREQFF
clone_size: once; v_call: TRBV4-1; d_call: TRBD2; j_call: TRBJ2-1; cdr3_nt: TGCGCCAGCAGCCAAGCTAGCGGGAGGCGGACCTACAATGAGCAGTTCTTC; cdr3_aa: CASSQASGRRTYNEQFF
clone_size: .; v_call: TRBV20-1; d_call: .; j_call: TRBJ1-2; cdr3_nt: TGCAGTGCTAGACCAGACTATGGCTACACCTTC; cdr3_aa: CSARPDYGYTF
clone_size: .; v_call: TRBV19; d_call: TRBD1; j_call: TRBJ2-5; cdr3_nt: TGTGCCAGTAGTACACATTCCGGGACAGGGGTCCGGGAGACCCAGTACTTC; cdr3_aa: CASSTHSGTGVRETQYF
clone_size: .; v_call: TRBV19; d_call: TRBD2; j_call: TRBJ2-3; cdr3_nt: TGTGCCAGTAGTACTAGCGGGAGCACAGATACGCAGTATTTT; cdr3_aa: CASSTSGSTDTQYF
clone_size: .; v_call: TRBV7-9; d_call: .; j_call: TRBJ2-1; cdr3_nt: TGTGCCAGCAGCTTAGGCGGGACGAGGAACAAGCAGTTCTTC; cdr3_aa: CASSLGGTRNKQFF
clone_size: .; v_call: TRBV9; d_call: TRBD2; j_call: TRBJ2-5; cdr3_nt: TGTGCCAGCAGCTTGACTAGCGGGATTGAGACCCAGTACTTC; cdr3_aa: CASSLTSGIETQYF
clone_size: .; v_call: TRBV6-1; d_call: .; j_call: TRBJ2-2; cdr3_nt: TGTGCCAGCAGTGTCCCACAGGGAACCGGGGAGCTGTTTTTT; cdr3_aa: CASSVPQGTGELFF
clone_size: .; v_call: TRBV19; d_call: TRBD1; j_call: TRBJ1-1; cdr3_nt: TGTGCCAGTAGTAGGGACAGGGTAAACACTGAAGCTTTCTTT; cdr3_aa: CASSRDRVNTEAFF
clone_size: .; v_call: TRBV7-9; d_call: TRBD2; j_call: TRBJ2-7; cdr3_nt: TGTGCCAGCAGCCCCATGGGACTAGCGGGAAACTACGAGCAGTACTTC; cdr3_aa: CASSPMGLAGNYEQYF
clone_size: .; v_call: TRBV15; d_call: .; j_call: TRBJ1-3; cdr3_nt: TGTGCCACCAGCAGAGATACCCGTGTTGGAAACACCATATATTTT; cdr3_aa: CATSRDTRVGNTIYF
clone_size: .; v_call: TRBV28; d_call: TRBD2; j_call: TRBJ2-7; cdr3_nt: TGTGCCAGCAGTTTTCGGGGGGACGAGTACGAGCAGTACTTC; cdr3_aa: CASSFRGDEYEQYF
clone_size: once; v_call: TRBV4-1; d_call: .; j_call: TRBJ2-5; cdr3_nt: TGCGCCAGCAGCCAAGATTTTATCGGGGCAGGGACCCAGTACTTC; cdr3_aa: CASSQDFIGAGTQYF
clone_size: .; v_call: TRBV7-7; d_call: .; j_call: TRBJ1-1; cdr3_nt: TGTGCTAGCAAGCACACTGAAGCTTTCTTT; cdr3_aa: CASKHTEAFF
clone_size: once; v_call: TRBV10-2; d_call: .; j_call: TRBJ2-3; cdr3_nt: TGCGCCAGCAGTGCCCGAGACCGGGACAGCACAGATACGCAGTATTTT; cdr3_aa: CASSARDRDSTDTQYF
clone_size: .; v_call: TRBV10-3; d_call: .; j_call: TRBJ1-4; cdr3_nt: TGTGCCATCAGTGAAAACACGAATGAAAAACTGTTTTTT; cdr3_aa: CAISENTNEKLFF
clone_size: .; v_call: TRBV7-2; d_call: TRBD1; j_call: TRBJ1-1; cdr3_nt: TGTGCCAGCAGCAGGGGGCAGGGGGCTCCTATAAACACTGAAGCTTTCTTT; cdr3_aa: CASSRGQGAPINTEAFF
clone_size: .; v_call: TRBV11-2; d_call: .; j_call: TRBJ2-7; cdr3_nt: TGTGCCAGCAGCGTAGGATACTCGGGCTCCTACGAGCAGTACTTC; cdr3_aa: CASSVGYSGSYEQYF
clone_size: .; v_call: TRBV19; d_call: .; j_call: TRBJ1-2; cdr3_nt: TGTGCCAGTGCGCAAGAAGGCTACACCTTC; cdr3_aa: CASAQEGYTF
clone_size: .; v_call: TRBV10-3; d_call: .; j_call: TRBJ2-7; cdr3_nt: TGTGCCACCCGAAACAATACAAGCTCCTACGAGCAGTACTTC; cdr3_aa: CATRNNTSSYEQYF
clone_size: .; v_call: TRBV6-1; d_call: .; j_call: TRBJ2-1; cdr3_nt: TGTGCCAGCAGGCTGGGGGCTAGCGGATACAATGAGCAGTTCTTC; cdr3_aa: CASRLGASGYNEQFF
clone_size: .; v_call: TRBV9; d_call: .; j_call: TRBJ2-2; cdr3_nt: TGTGCCAGCAGCGGTACCGGTACTCCTTCTAGGGTTAGCACCGGGGAGCTGTTTTTT; cdr3_aa: CASSGTGTPSRVSTGELFF
clone_size: .; v_call: TRBV10-3; d_call: .; j_call: TRBJ2-2; cdr3_nt: TGTGCCATCAGTGACCGGGTGAACACCGGGGAGCTGTTTTTT; cdr3_aa: CAISDRVNTGELFF
clone_size: .; v_call: TRBV11-2; d_call: TRBD2; j_call: TRBJ2-3; cdr3_nt: TGTGCCAGTGGACTAGCGGGCACAGATACGCAGTATTTT; cdr3_aa: CASGLAGTDTQYF